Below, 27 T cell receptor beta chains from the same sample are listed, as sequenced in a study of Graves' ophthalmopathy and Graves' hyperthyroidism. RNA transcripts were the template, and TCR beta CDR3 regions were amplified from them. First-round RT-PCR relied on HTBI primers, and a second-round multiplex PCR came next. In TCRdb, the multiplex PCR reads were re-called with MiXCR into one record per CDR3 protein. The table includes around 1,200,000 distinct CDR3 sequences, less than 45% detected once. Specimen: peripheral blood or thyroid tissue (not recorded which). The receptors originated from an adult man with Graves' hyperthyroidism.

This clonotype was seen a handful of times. This CDR3 reads CASSLYRGRGTYEQYF. DNA for the CDR3: TGTGCCAGCAGCTTGTACAGGGGGCGAGGGACCTACGAGCAGTACTTC. The chain has TRBV5-6 and TRBJ2-7; the match to TRBD1 covers 9 bases. This CDR3 has 16 residues. J gave up 2 bases and V 1 base, and 7 bases lay outside the gene matches. Germline assignment: CDR1 SGHDT and CDR2 YYEEEE.

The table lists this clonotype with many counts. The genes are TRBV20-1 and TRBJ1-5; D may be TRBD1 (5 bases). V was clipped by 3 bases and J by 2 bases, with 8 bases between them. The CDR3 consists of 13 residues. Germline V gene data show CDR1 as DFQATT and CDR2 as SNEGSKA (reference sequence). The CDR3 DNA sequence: TGCAGTGCTAGGGGGCAGGGCAATCAGCCCCAGCATTTT. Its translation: CSARGQGNQPQHF.

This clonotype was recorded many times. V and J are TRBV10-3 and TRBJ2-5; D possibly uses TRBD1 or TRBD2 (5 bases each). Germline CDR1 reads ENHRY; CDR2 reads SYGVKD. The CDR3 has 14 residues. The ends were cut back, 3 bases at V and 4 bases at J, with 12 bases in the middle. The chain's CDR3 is CAISDPQGPETQYF. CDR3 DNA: TGTGCCATCAGTGACCCCCAGGGACCAGAGACCCAGTACTTC.

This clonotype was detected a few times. The CDR3 here is CASSSRMGNQPQHF. The CDR3 DNA is TGTGCCAGCAGTTCCCGTATGGGCAATCAGCCCCAGCATTTT. This chain connects TRBV27 to TRBJ1-5; no firm D call. The CDR3 is 14 residues long. Germline V CDR1 and CDR2: MNHEY, SMNVEV (reference sequence). V lost 4 bases, J lost 2 bases, and 9 bases lay in between.

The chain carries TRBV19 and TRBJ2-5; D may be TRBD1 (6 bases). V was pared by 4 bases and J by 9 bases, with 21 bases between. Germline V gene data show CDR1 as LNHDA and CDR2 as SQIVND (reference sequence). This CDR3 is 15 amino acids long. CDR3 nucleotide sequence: TGTGCCAGTAGTAATCTCAGGGGTCTTGTTCAGCCCCAGTACTTC. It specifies CASSNLRGLVQPQYF.

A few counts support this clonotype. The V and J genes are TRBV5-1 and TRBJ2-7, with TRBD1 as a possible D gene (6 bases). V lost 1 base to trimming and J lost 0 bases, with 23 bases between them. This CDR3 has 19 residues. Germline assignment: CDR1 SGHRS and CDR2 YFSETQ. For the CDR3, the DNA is TGCGCCAGCAGCTTGAGGGGCGCTGGGCAGGGGTCGAGCTCCTACGAGCAGTACTTC. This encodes CASSLRGAGQGSSSYEQYF.

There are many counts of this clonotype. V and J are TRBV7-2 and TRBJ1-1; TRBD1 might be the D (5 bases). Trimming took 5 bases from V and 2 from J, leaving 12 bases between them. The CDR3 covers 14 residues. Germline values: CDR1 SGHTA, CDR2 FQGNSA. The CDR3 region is CASSARGDNTEAFF. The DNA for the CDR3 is TGTGCCAGCAGCGCACGAGGGGACAACACTGAAGCTTTCTTT.

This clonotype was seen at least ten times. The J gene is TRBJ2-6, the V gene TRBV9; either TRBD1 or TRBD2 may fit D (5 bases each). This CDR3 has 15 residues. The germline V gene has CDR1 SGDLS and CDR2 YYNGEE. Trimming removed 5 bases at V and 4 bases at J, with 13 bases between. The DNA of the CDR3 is TGTGCCAGCAGTGTCGGGGCATCAGGGGCCAACGTCCTGACTTTC. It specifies CASSVGASGANVLTF.

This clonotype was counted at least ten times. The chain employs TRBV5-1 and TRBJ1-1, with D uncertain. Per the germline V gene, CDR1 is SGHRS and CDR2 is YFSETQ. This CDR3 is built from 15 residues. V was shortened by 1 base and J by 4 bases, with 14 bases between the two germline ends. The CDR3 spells CASSLLSPSITEAFF. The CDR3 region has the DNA TGCGCCAGCAGCTTGCTCAGTCCCTCTATCACTGAAGCTTTCTTT.

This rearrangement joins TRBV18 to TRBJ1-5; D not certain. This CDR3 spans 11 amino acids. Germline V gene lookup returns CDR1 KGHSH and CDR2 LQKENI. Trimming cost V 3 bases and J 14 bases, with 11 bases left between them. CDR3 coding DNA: TGTGCCAGCTCACCTACAGAGCACGAGCATTTT. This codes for CASSPTEHEHF.

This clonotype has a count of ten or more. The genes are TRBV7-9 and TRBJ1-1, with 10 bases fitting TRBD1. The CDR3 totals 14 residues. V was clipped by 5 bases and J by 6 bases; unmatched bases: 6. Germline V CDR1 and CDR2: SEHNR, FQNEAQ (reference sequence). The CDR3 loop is CASSHRDRGPEAFF. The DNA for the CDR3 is TGTGCCAGCAGCCACCGGGACAGGGGTCCTGAAGCTTTCTTT.

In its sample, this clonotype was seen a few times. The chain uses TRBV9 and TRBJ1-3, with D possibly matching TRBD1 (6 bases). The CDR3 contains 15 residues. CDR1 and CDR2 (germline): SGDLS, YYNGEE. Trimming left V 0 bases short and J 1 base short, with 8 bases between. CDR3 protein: CASSVDRDSGNTIYF. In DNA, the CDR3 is TGTGCCAGCAGCGTAGACAGGGATTCTGGAAACACCATATATTTT.

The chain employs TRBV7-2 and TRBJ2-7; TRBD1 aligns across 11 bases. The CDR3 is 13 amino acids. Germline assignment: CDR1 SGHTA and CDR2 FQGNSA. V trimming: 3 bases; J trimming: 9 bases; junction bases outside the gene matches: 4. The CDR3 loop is CASSFPGTGGQYF. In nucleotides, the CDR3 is TGTGCCAGCAGCTTTCCAGGGACAGGGGGGCAGTACTTC.

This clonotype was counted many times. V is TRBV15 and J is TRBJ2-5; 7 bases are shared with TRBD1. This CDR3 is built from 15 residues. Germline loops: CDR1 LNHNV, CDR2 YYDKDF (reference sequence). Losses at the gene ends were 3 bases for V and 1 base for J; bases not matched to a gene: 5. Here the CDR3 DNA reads TGTGCCACCAGCAGGGACGGACAGGTCCAAGAGACCCAGTACTTC. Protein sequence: CATSRDGQVQETQYF.

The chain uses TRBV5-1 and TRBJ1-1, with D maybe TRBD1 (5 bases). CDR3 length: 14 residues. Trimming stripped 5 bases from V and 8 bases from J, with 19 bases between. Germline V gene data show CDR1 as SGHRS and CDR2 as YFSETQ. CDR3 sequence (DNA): TGCGCCAGCAGTTCGGGGTCCTGGGGCCGAGAAGCTTTCTTT. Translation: CASSSGSWGREAFF.

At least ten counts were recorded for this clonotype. CDR3 sequence: CASSITNTGELFF. In DNA, the CDR3 is TGTGCCAGTAGTATAACTAACACCGGGGAGCTGTTTTTT. V is TRBV19 and J is TRBJ2-2; D uncertain. V was pared by 2 bases and J by 2 bases, with 3 bases between. Germline V gene data show CDR1 as LNHDA and CDR2 as SQIVND (reference sequence). This CDR3 is built from 13 residues.

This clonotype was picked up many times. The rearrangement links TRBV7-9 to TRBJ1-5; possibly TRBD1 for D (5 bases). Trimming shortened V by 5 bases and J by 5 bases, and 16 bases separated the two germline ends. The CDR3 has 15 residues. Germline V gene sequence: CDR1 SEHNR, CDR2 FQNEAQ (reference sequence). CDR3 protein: CASSPDTPAHQPQHF. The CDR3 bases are TGTGCCAGCAGCCCGGACACCCCGGCTCATCAGCCCCAGCATTTT.

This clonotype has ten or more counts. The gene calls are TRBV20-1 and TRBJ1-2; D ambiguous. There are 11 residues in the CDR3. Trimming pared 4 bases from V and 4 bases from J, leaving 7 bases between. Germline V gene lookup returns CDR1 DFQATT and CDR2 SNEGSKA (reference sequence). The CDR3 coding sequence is TGCAGTGCTACTGACGGCTATGGCTACACCTTC. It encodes CSATDGYGYTF.

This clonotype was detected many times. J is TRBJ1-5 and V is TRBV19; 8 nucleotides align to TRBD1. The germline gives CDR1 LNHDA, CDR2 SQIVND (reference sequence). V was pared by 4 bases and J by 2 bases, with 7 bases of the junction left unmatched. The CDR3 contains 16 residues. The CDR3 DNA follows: TGTGCCAGTAGTACCGAAGACAGGGGCGGCAATCAGCCCCAGCATTTT. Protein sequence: CASSTEDRGGNQPQHF.

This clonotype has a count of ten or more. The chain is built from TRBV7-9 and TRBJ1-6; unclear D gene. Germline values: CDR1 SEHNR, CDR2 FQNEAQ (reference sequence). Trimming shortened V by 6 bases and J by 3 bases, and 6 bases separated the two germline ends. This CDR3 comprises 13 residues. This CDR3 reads CASSYSYNSPLHF. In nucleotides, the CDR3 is TGTGCCAGCAGTTACAGCTATAATTCACCCCTCCACTTT.

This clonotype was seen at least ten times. CDR3 nucleotide sequence: TGCAGTGCTAGCCCAGGGCCCTACGAGCAGTACTTC. It specifies CSASPGPYEQYF. The chain recombines TRBV20-1 with TRBJ2-7; maybe TRBD1 (5 bases). This CDR3 has 12 residues. In germline, CDR1 is DFQATT, CDR2 SNEGSKA (reference sequence). Between the trimmed V and J ends, which lost 3 bases and 2 bases, there was a span of 8 bases.

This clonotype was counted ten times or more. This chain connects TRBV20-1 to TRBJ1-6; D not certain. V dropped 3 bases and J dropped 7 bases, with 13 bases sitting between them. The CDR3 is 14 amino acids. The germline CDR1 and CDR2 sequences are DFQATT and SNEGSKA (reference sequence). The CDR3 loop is CSASAGVTNSPLHF. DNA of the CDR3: TGCAGTGCTAGTGCCGGAGTAACGAATTCACCCCTCCACTTT.

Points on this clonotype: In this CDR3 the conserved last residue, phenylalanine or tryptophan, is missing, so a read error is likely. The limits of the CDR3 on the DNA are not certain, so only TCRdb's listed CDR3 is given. The CDR3: CSVGGTETANY. The gene calls are TRBV29-1 and TRBJ1-1; the table names TRBD1, a call not compared with the DNA. The CDR3 length equals 11 residues, ends included. Germline V gene sequence: CDR1 SQVTM, CDR2 ANQGSEA.

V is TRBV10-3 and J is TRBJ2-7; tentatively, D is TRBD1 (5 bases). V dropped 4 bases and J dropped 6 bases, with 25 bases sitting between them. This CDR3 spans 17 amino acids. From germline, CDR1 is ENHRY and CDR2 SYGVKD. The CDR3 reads CAISATVSVEIRSEQYF. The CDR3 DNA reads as TGTGCCATCAGTGCGACAGTGAGCGTAGAGATAAGGTCCGAGCAGTACTTC.

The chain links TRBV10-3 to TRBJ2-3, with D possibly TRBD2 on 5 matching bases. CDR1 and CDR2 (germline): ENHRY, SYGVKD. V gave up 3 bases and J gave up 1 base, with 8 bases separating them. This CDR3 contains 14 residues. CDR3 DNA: TGTGCCATCAGTGACGGGATTCGCACAGATACGCAGTATTTT. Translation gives CAISDGIRTDTQYF.

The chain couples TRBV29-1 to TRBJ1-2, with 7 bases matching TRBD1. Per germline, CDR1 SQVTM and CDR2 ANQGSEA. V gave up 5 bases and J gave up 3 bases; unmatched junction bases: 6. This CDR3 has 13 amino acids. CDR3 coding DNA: TGCAGCGTTATTACAGGGGTGGACTATGGCTACACCTTC. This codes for CSVITGVDYGYTF.

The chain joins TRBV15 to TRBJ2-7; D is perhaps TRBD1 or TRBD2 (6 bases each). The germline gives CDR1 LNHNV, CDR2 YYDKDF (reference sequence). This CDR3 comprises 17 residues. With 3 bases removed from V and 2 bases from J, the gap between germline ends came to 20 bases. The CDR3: CATSSQVETRGTYEQYF. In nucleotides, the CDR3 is TGTGCCACCAGCAGCCAAGTCGAGACTAGGGGGACCTACGAGCAGTACTTC.